This paragraph covers one T cell receptor (beta chain) sequence. Its target is not known. The CDR3 totals 14 residues. Germline V gene sequence: CDR1 GTSNPN, CDR2 SVGIG (reference sequence). Trimming removed 8 bases from V and 4 bases from J, with 18 bases in between. This specimen belongs to a study of long-term antiretroviral therapy in people with HIV. Regarding the study as a whole: HIV repertoires had narrower CDR3 length ranges than controls.

At the survey level, the v3.0 immunoSEQ assay was run. Clones were sequenced by immunoSEQ multiplex PCR, and TCRdb holds only the in-frame ones, with some missing. The repertoire has approximately 18,000 clones, 90% to 95% of them found once; the top ten carry around a tenth. The chain couples TRBV30 to TRBJ2-1; D call uncertain. The material sequenced was unsorted PBMCs, taken 3 years after starting antiretroviral therapy. The receptor was isolated from a man between 45 and 60 years old with HIV. In DNA form, the CDR3 reads TGTGCCACCAAATGGGGTCTACGTTACAATGAGCAGTTCTTC. It translates to CATKWGLRYNEQFF.